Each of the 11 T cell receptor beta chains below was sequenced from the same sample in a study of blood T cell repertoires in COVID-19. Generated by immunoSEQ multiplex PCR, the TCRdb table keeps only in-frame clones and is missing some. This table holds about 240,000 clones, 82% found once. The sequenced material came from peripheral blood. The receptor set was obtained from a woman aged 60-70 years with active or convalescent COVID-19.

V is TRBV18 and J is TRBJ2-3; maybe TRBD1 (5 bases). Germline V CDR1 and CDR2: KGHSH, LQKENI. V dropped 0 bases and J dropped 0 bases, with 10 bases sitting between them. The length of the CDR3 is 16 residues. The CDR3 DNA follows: TGTGCCAGCTCACCACCGCAGGGCTCTAGCACAGATACGCAGTATTTT. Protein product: CASSPPQGSSTDTQYF. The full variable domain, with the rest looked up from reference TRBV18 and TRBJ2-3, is NAGVMQNPRHLVRRRGQEARLRCSPMKGHSHVYWYRQLPEEGLKFMVYLQKENIIDESGMPKERFSAEFPKEGPSILRIQQVVRGDSAAYFCASSPPQGSSTDTQYFGPGTRLTVL.

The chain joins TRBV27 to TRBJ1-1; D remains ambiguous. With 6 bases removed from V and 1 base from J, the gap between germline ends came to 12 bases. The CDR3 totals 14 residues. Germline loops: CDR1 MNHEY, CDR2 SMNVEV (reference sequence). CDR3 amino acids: CASRGQRTNTEAFF. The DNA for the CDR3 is TGTGCCAGCAGAGGCCAGCGGACGAACACTGAAGCTTTCTTT.

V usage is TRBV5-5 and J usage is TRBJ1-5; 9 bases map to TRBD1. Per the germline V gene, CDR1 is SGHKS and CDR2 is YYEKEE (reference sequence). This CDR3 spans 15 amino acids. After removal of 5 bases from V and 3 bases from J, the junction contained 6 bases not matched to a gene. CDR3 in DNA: TGTGCCAGCAGTCGGGACAGGGTATACAATCAGCCCCAGCATTTT. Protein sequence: CASSRDRVYNQPQHF.

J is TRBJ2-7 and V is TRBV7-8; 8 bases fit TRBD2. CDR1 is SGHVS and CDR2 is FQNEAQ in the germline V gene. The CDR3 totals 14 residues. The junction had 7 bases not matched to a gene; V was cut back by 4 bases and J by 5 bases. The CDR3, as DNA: TGTGCCAGCAGCTGGGGCGGGGGGTACCACGAGCAGTACTTC. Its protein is CASSWGGGYHEQYF.

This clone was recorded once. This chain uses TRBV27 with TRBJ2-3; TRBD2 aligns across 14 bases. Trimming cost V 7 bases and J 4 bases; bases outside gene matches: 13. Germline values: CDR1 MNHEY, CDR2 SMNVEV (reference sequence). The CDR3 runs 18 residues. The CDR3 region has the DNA TGTGCCAGCATCCGGACTAGCGGGGGGATTCTCGGCGCAGATACGCAGTATTTT. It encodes CASIRTSGGILGADTQYF.

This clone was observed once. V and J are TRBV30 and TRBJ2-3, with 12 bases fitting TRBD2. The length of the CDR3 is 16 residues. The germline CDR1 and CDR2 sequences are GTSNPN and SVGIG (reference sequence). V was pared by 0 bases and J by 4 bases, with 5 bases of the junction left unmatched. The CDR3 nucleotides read TGTGCCTGGAGTGTGGGTCTAGCGGGGGGGTCAGATACGCAGTATTTT. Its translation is CAWSVGLAGGSDTQYF.

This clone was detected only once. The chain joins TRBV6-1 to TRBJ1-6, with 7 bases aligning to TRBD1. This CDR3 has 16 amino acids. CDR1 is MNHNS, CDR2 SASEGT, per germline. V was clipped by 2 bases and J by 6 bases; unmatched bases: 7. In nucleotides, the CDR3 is TGTGCCAGCAGTGAATTCTTGACAGGGACTAATTCACCCCTCCACTTT. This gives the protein CASSEFLTGTNSPLHF.

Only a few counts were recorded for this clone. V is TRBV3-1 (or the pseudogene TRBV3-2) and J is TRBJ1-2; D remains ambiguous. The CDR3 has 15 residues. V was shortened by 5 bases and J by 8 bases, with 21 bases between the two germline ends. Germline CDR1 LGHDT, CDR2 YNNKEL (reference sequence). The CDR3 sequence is CASSSLIGQTGGYTF. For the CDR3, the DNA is TGTGCCAGCAGCTCCTTGATTGGGCAAACGGGGGGCTACACCTTC.

CDR3 sequence reads: CASSQGLAGVRTGELFF. In nucleotides, the CDR3 is TGTGCCAGCAGCCAAGGACTAGCGGGGGTACGGACCGGGGAGCTGTTTTTT. The V gene is TRBV14, the J gene TRBJ2-2; 12 nucleotides match TRBD2. The CDR3 runs to 17 residues. The germline V gene has CDR1 SGHDN and CDR2 FVKESK. The junction had 5 bases not matched to a gene; V was cut back by 1 base and J by 5 bases.

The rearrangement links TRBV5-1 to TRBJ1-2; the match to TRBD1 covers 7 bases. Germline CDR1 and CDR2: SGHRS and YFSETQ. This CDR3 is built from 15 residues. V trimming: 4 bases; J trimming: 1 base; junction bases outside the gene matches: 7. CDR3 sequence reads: CASSTRGDFNYGYTF. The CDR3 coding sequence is TGCGCCAGCAGCACCAGGGGGGACTTTAACTATGGCTACACCTTC. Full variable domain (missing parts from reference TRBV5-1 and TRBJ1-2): KAGVTQTPRYLIKTRGQQVTLSCSPISGHRSVSWYQQTPGQGLQFLFEYFSETQRNKGNFPGRFSGRQFSNSRSEMNVSTLELGDSALYLCASSTRGDFNYGYTFGSGTRLTVV.

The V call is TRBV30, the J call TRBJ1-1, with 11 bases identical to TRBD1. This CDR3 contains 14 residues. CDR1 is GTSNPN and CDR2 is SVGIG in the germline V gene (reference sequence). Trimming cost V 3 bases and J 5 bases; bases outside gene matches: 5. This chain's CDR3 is CAWRGQGAGTEAFF. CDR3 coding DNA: TGTGCCTGGAGAGGACAGGGGGCGGGAACTGAAGCTTTCTTT.